These 3 T cell receptor beta chains came from one sample sequenced in a study of brain T cells in children with intractable seizures. The time point: blood from clinic visit 5 months post-surgery; TSC patient then seizure free. The protocol was immunoSEQ multiplex PCR, while the TCRdb copy is restricted to in-frame clones and leaves out a portion. Of about 350,000 clones listed, about 93% are singletons. This sample comprised peripheral blood, obtained approximately 5 months after surgery. Receptor source: a boy in the first two years of life with tuberous sclerosis and intractable seizures.

The V gene is TRBV5-1, the J gene TRBJ2-7; 8 nucleotides align to TRBD2. The CDR3 extends over 14 amino acids. Germline CDR1 is SGHRS and CDR2 is YFSETQ. The V segment lost 2 bases and the J segment 2 bases; nucleotides outside the gene matches: 3. The CDR3 region is CASSFTSGAYEQYF. CDR3 DNA: TGCGCCAGCAGCTTTACTAGCGGAGCCTACGAGCAGTACTTC.

V usage is TRBV7-2 and J usage is TRBJ2-1, with TRBD2 matching over 8 bases. This CDR3 has 14 amino acids. The trim removed 3 bases at V and 12 bases at J, leaving 10 bases unmatched. Germline CDR1 reads SGHTA; CDR2 reads FQGNSA. CDR3 region: CASSFWGSAGGQFF. The CDR3, as DNA: TGTGCCAGCAGCTTTTGGGGCTCGGCGGGGGGGCAGTTCTTC.

This sequence joins TRBV7-9 and TRBJ2-3; D is possibly TRBD1 (5 bases). The ends were cut back, 6 bases at V and 4 bases at J, with 14 bases in the middle. Germline V lookup: CDR1 SEHNR, CDR2 FQNEAQ (reference sequence). The CDR3 consists of 14 residues. CDR3 nucleotides: TGTGCCAGCAGTTCCACAGGTCCGCCAGATACGCAGTATTTT. This codes for CASSSTGPPDTQYF.